This note documents a single T cell receptor beta chain sequence. An end of the junction does not agree with germline; a read error may underlie this. The length of the CDR3 is 13 residues. The V gene's germline CDR1 is SGHRS and CDR2 YFSETQ. The sample comes from a study of blood T cell repertoires in COVID-19. Study background: Material from acute and convalescent COVID-19 was sourced from the United States, Italy and Spain. Sources were T cells, B-cell-depleted T cells, or PBMCs; the material itself was cDNA or gDNA.

In the source study's methods: Nucleated cell counts were estimated from reference gene primer amplification. Produced via immunoSEQ multiplex PCR; TCRdb's table is partial and in-frame only. V and J calls plus clone size are reproduced from that table; the DNA served to infer D and trimming. The sample has about 190,000 clones, about 81% seen once. The receptor comes from a young man with active or convalescent COVID-19. The sample was peripheral blood. The rearrangement links TRBV5-1 to TRBJ1-1; 7 nucleotides agree with TRBD1. This chain's CDR3 is CASTLTGKAEAFF. The CDR3 bases are TGCGCCAGCACCTTGACAGGGAAAGCTGAAGCTTTCTTT.